Below are 26 T cell receptor beta chains sequenced from a single sample in a study of regulatory T cells in long-lasting Graves disease (dated by TCRdb to the early 2020s). The time point label here, explained by the study, means: persistent/refractory GD, antithyroid drugs over 5 years with positive TRAb. RNA was extracted from PBMCs in TRIzol for both TCR sequencing and RNA sequencing. The protocol used for the library was multiplex PCR. Sequencing used an Illumina HiSeq 4000. CDR3 regions were amplified by Arm-PCR with iRepertoire HTBI primers to construct TCR beta libraries. In TCRdb, the public reads were trimmed at Q25 with fastp and aligned with MiXCR, with productive beta chains retained. Here each entry gathers all rows of one CDR3 protein and keeps the most common genes and DNA. In all, the sample holds about 400,000 distinct CDR3 sequences, and around 21% of those were seen once. Clones ranked in the top ten supply about a fifth of the sample.

The material was peripheral blood mononuclear cells (PBMCs), obtained when the disease was refractory, from a patient treated with antithyroid drugs. The receptor source for this set is a female donor with Graves disease.

This clonotype was detected many times. The rearrangement joins TRBV24-1 to TRBJ2-7, with D tentatively TRBD2 (6 bases). Germline loops: CDR1 KGHDR, CDR2 SFDVKD. There are 15 residues in the CDR3. V lost 4 bases and J 3 bases, leaving 15 bases between the germline ends. The CDR3 coding sequence is TGTGCCACCAGTGAAAGGGGACTCCCGGTCTACGAGCAGTACTTC. Translated, it gives CATSERGLPVYEQYF.

This clonotype has ten or more counts. This chain links TRBV3-1 with TRBJ2-5; 9 bases match TRBD1. Germline loops: CDR1 LGHDT, CDR2 YNNKEL (reference sequence). V shed 0 bases and J 5 bases; nucleotides not matched to a gene: 7. The CDR3 sequence is 16 residues long. The CDR3 loop reads CASSQDDRGDWETQYF. Written as DNA, the CDR3 is TGTGCCAGCAGCCAAGACGACAGGGGGGATTGGGAGACCCAGTACTTC.

This chain links TRBV28 with TRBJ2-6, with 7 bases matching TRBD2. Germline V lookup: CDR1 MDHEN, CDR2 SYDVKM. This CDR3 region has 16 residues. V shed 6 bases and J 4 bases; nucleotides not matched to a gene: 9. Here the CDR3 reads CASRWAGDTGANVLTF. The DNA for the CDR3 is TGTGCCAGCAGGTGGGCGGGAGATACGGGGGCCAACGTCCTGACTTTC.

The genes are TRBV9 and TRBJ1-5, with unresolved D. The CDR3 is made up of 13 amino acids. From germline, CDR1 is SGDLS and CDR2 YYNGEE. Trimming shortened V by 0 bases and J by 6 bases, and 7 bases separated the two germline ends. The CDR3 here is CASSVGAIQPQHF. In nucleotides, the CDR3 is TGTGCCAGCAGCGTAGGGGCGATTCAGCCCCAGCATTTT.

The chain is built from TRBV9 and TRBJ2-4, with TRBD2 matching over 12 bases. The J call is uncertain, as TRBJ2-7 better fits the DNA end. The CDR3 length is 15 residues. Per germline, CDR1 SGDLS and CDR2 YYNGEE. This chain's CDR3 is CASSARLAGVDEQYF. CDR3 bases: TGTGCCAGCAGCGCCCGACTAGCGGGAGTTGACGAGCAGTACTTC.

The CDR3 loop is CASSLQGAMKTDTQYF. The CDR3, as DNA: TGTGCCAGCAGCTTACAGGGGGCAATGAAGACAGATACGCAGTATTTT. The rearrangement uses TRBV7-2 and TRBJ2-3; 8 bases align to TRBD1. J gave up 3 bases and V 2 bases, and 7 bases lay outside the gene matches. CDR3 length equals 16 residues. Germline V gene lookup returns CDR1 SGHTA and CDR2 FQGNSA.

This clonotype was detected only a few times. The genes are TRBV7-2 and TRBJ2-1; possibly TRBD1 or TRBD2 for D (7 bases each). CDR1 and CDR2 (germline): SGHTA, FQGNSA. Trimming cost V 4 bases and J 0 bases, with 16 bases left between them. The CDR3 is 17 amino acids. CDR3: CASSSQGGVGSYNEQFF. Written as DNA, the CDR3 is TGTGCCAGCAGCTCGCAGGGGGGGGTGGGCTCCTACAATGAGCAGTTCTTC.

This sequence joins TRBV15 and TRBJ2-7; the D call may be TRBD1 or TRBD2 (6 bases each). This CDR3 comprises 17 residues. From germline, CDR1 is LNHNV and CDR2 YYDKDF (reference sequence). V lost 0 bases and J 5 bases, leaving 20 bases between the germline ends. CDR3 protein: CATSRDLGSGGRHEQYF. CDR3 nucleotides: TGTGCCACCAGCAGAGATTTGGGGTCTGGGGGGCGCCACGAGCAGTACTTC. Complete variable domain (other parts from reference TRBV15 and TRBJ2-7): DAMVIQNPRYQVTQFGKPVTLSCSQTLNHNVMYWYQQKSSQAPKLLFHYYDKDFNNEADTPDNFQSRRPNTSFCFLDIRSPGLGDTAMYLCATSRDLGSGGRHEQYFGPGTRLTVT.

The CDR3 coding sequence is TGTGCCAGCAGTTACATGGAGGGAGTTGGCAATGAGCAGTTCTTC. It specifies CASSYMEGVGNEQFF. The rearrangement links TRBV12-3 or TRBV12-4 to TRBJ2-1; weak D call: TRBD2 (6 bases). The CDR3 covers 15 residues. Trimming took off 4 bases at V and 6 bases at J, with 16 bases between the two ends.

The table lists this clonotype with many counts. V is TRBV12-3 or TRBV12-4 and J is TRBJ2-6; D may be TRBD1 (6 bases). Trimming pared 5 bases from V and 4 bases from J, leaving 12 bases between. This CDR3 region has 15 residues. For the CDR3, the DNA is TGTGCCAGCAGTCGGACAGTGTTAGGGGCCAACGTCCTGACTTTC. Residues: CASSRTVLGANVLTF.

V gene TRBV28 combines with J gene TRBJ2-5; 7 bases align to TRBD2. Germline assignment: CDR1 MDHEN and CDR2 SYDVKM. V trimming: 1 base; J trimming: 5 bases; junction bases outside the gene matches: 10. This CDR3 contains 16 residues. DNA of the CDR3: TGTGCCAGCAGTTTATATCACGGCGGGAGAATGGAGACCCAGTACTTC. Its translation is CASSLYHGGRMETQYF.

The chain joins TRBV7-2 to TRBJ1-2, with TRBD1 identical over 12 bases. The CDR3 is 14 amino acids. Germline V gene lookup returns CDR1 SGHTA and CDR2 FQGNSA. Trimming at V came to 3 bases and at J to 8 bases, leaving 4 bases not matched to a gene. The CDR3 sequence is CASSLGQGAGGYTF. CDR3 DNA sequence: TGTGCCAGCAGCTTGGGACAGGGGGCGGGAGGCTACACCTTC. The full variable domain, rest sourced from reference TRBV7-2 and TRBJ1-2, is GAGVSQSPSNKVTEKGKDVELRCDPISGHTALYWYRQSLGQGLEFLIYFQGNSAPDKSGLPSDRFSAERTGGSVSTLTIQRTQQEDSAVYLCASSLGQGAGGYTFGSGTRLTVV.

This clonotype occurred many times. V and J are TRBV2 and TRBJ2-2; 7 bases are a match to TRBD2. Germline V CDR1 and CDR2: SNHLY, FYNNEI. This CDR3 spans 14 amino acids. V shed 11 bases and J 7 bases; nucleotides not matched to a gene: 13. The CDR3 reads CAGLGRLAGGELFF. The CDR3 DNA reads TGTGCCGGACTGGGACGGTTAGCGGGCGGGGAGCTGTTTTTT.

There are a few counts of this clonotype. DNA for the CDR3: TGCAGTGCCAAGACTGCGGGGGAGCAGTTCTTC. It yields the protein CSAKTAGEQFF. V and J are TRBV20-1 and TRBJ2-1, with D possibly TRBD2 on 6 matching bases. Trimming took 6 bases from V and 10 from J, leaving 13 bases between them. Germline CDR1 DFQATT, CDR2 SNEGSKA (reference sequence). The CDR3 covers 11 residues.

This clonotype was detected only once. The rearrangement joins TRBV6-2 or TRBV6-3 to TRBJ2-1; a possible D gene is TRBD2 (5 bases). The length of the CDR3 is 14 residues. Germline V CDR1 and CDR2: MNHEY, SVGEGT. V shed 0 bases and J shed 8 bases, with 11 bases lying between them. For the CDR3, the DNA is TGTGCCAGCAGTTACTCGACGAGCGGTGATGAGCAGTTCTTC. It translates to CASSYSTSGDEQFF.

V is TRBV20-1 and J is TRBJ1-1; D remains unclear. V was pared by 0 bases and J by 11 bases, with 10 bases between. The CDR3 loop spans 11 amino acids. CDR1 is DFQATT, CDR2 SNEGSKA, per germline (reference sequence). The CDR3 loop reads CSARDMGGAFF. The CDR3 nucleotides read TGCAGTGCTAGAGACATGGGTGGGGCTTTCTTT.

In regard to this clonotype: Being one base from a much bigger clone, this may be a read error. This chain connects TRBV6-1 to TRBJ1-2; D uncertain. The V end lost 5 bases, the J end lost 2 bases, and 12 bases lay between the germline ends. CDR1 MNHNS and CDR2 SASEGT come from the germline V gene. This CDR3 has 14 residues. The CDR3 spells CASSTQAPNYGYTF. CDR3 in DNA: TGTGCCAGCAGTACCCAGGCCCCGAACTATGGCTACACCTTC.

This clonotype came up a few times. The gene calls are TRBV9 and TRBJ2-3; 9 bases agree with TRBD2. CDR1 SGDLS and CDR2 YYNGEE come from the germline V gene. This CDR3 comprises 17 residues. With V trimmed by 2 bases and J by 4 bases, 11 bases remained unmatched. This CDR3 is CASSVWGGAGGSDTQYF. DNA of the CDR3: TGTGCCAGCAGCGTCTGGGGGGGAGCGGGAGGCTCAGATACGCAGTATTTT.

This clonotype was found many times. The chain couples TRBV27 to TRBJ1-1; unclear D gene. There are 15 residues in the CDR3. The germline gives CDR1 MNHEY, CDR2 SMNVEV (reference sequence). V lost 1 base and J lost 3, with 12 bases in between. The CDR3 DNA follows: TGTGCCAGCAGTTTATTCTACGGTCTCGACACTGAAGCTTTCTTT. Its translation is CASSLFYGLDTEAFF.

The chain employs TRBV28 and TRBJ2-7, with D tentatively TRBD1 (5 bases). The V gene lost 10 bases and the J gene lost 1 base, with 11 bases spanning the gap. CDR1 is MDHEN, CDR2 SYDVKM, per germline. This CDR3 comprises 12 residues. The CDR3: CATQGNSYEQYF. CDR3 bases: TGTGCCACCCAGGGTAATTCCTACGAGCAGTACTTC.

To note about this clonotype: One junction end disagrees with the germline gene, perhaps due to a read error. This sequence joins TRBV7-2 and TRBJ2-4, with TRBD2 matching over 11 bases. Germline V gives CDR1 SGHTA, CDR2 FQGNSA. The CDR3 is made up of 15 amino acids. As DNA, the CDR3 is TGTGCCAGCAGCCCAATGGGGCTAGCGGGAGGTATTCAGTGCTTC. Translated, it gives CASSPMGLAGGIQCF. Combining the CDR3 with reference TRBV7-2 and TRBJ2-4 gives the whole variable domain GAGVSQSPSNKVTEKGKDVELRCDPISGHTALYWYRQSLGQGLEFLIYFQGNSAPDKSGLPSDRFSAERTGGSVSTLTIQRTQQEDSAVYLCASSPMGLAGGIQCFGAGTRLSVL.

This clonotype has just a few counts. The chain employs TRBV29-1 and TRBJ2-2; tentative D call: TRBD1 (5 bases). Trimming took off 7 bases at V and 8 bases at J, with 17 bases between the two ends. This CDR3 spans 13 amino acids. Looked up from germline, CDR1 is SQVTM and CDR2 is ANQGSEA. The CDR3 nucleotides read TGCAGCGGGGTGGACACACTAAAAGGGGAGCTGTTTTTT. Translation: CSGVDTLKGELFF.

This clonotype turned up a few times. The V and J genes are TRBV20-1 and TRBJ2-1; possible D gene TRBD2, 5 bases. V was clipped by 2 bases and J by 7 bases, with 18 bases between them. CDR1 and CDR2 (germline): DFQATT, SNEGSKA (reference sequence). CDR3 length: 15 residues. CDR3 sequence reads: CSARILVMQENEQFF. DNA for the CDR3: TGCAGTGCTAGAATACTAGTTATGCAGGAGAATGAGCAGTTCTTC.

This clonotype was picked up many times. The chain couples TRBV28 to TRBJ2-6, with 9 bases that match TRBD1. The V segment lost 5 bases and the J segment 3 bases; nucleotides outside the gene matches: 8. The germline gives CDR1 MDHEN, CDR2 SYDVKM. The CDR3 length is 17 residues. The CDR3 spells CASSPPDRGGGANVLTF. The CDR3 DNA follows: TGTGCCAGCAGTCCCCCAGACAGGGGGGGTGGGGCCAACGTCCTGACTTTC.

Regarding this clonotype: This clone may be a read error of a much larger clone one base away. The rearrangement links TRBV10-3 to TRBJ2-7; a weak D match, TRBD2 (6 bases). The CDR3 spans 12 residues. Germline CDR1 is ENHRY and CDR2 is SYGVKD. The CDR3 DNA sequence: TGTGCCAGTTCGTGGGGGGTCTACGAGCTGTACTTC. This codes for CASSWGVYELYF.

As DNA, the CDR3 is TGTGCCAGCAGTTTAGCGGGAGGGAAGCCCAATGAGCAGTTCTTC. Translated: CASSLAGGKPNEQFF. The chain joins TRBV28 to TRBJ2-1; 9 positions agree with TRBD2. The CDR3 consists of 15 residues. Trimming took 2 bases from V and 6 from J; bases not matched to a gene: 5. CDR1 and CDR2 (germline): MDHEN, SYDVKM.